The clone carrying this T cell receptor beta chain was picked up a small number of times. The antigen is not known. MiXCR, applied by TCRdb to the reads, yields one record per CDR3 protein. The table has some 920,000 distinct CDR3 sequences, 31% seen once. This entry is derived from a study of T cell repertoires in cytomegalovirus infection. As for the study in general: The public TCR beta signatures pointed to both CMV infection and matching HLA type. General study points: HLA-C-restricted, CMV-specific TCR beta clonotypes were dominant ex vivo.

The sequence was obtained from a human donor in good health (CMV status not recorded). Some clones in this sample may be carry-over from other donors' samples. This specimen consisted of cultured CD8+ T cells from PBMCs, obtained from culture after CMV antigen stimulation.

CDR3 sequence: CASEGPARNGYTF. CDR3 DNA: TGTGCCAGCGAGGGACCGGCGAGGAATGGCTACACCTTC. The rearrangement uses TRBV25-1 and TRBJ1-2, with D possibly being TRBD1 (5 bases). The CDR3 is 13 amino acids. Between the trimmed V and J ends, which lost 8 bases and 6 bases, there was a span of 16 bases. CDR1 and CDR2 from the germline V gene are MGHDK and SYGVNS.